This T cell receptor beta chain was sequenced during a study of blood T cell repertoires in COVID-19. Clones were read by immunoSEQ multiplex PCR, and TCRdb kept only the in-frame ones, dropping some. The repertoire holds 50,000 or so clones, roughly nine tenths seen once, with around 6.5% in the top ten. In germline, CDR1 is MDHEN, CDR2 SYDVKM. V gave up 3 bases and J gave up 3 bases, with 11 bases separating them. The CDR3 has 15 amino acids. Sequenced sample: peripheral blood. The origin of this receptor is a man in his 70s with active COVID-19. The V and J genes are TRBV28 and TRBJ2-2; D is unresolved. Here the CDR3 reads CASSFKNSYTGELFF. Here the CDR3 DNA reads TGTGCCAGCAGTTTTAAAAACAGCTACACCGGGGAGCTGTTTTTT.